This entry concerns a single T cell receptor beta chain. Its antigen remains unidentified. The source of the sample is a study of blood T cells in healthy people across ages. The study's findings and limits: Measured against age, TCR beta diversity per million T cells decreased in a roughly linear manner.

Combining a sample-barcoded 5' primer with a J-beta primer mix, a second PCR ran for 7 to 11 cycles. Every cDNA molecule carried a tag from a template-switch adaptor bearing 12 random nucleotides. MiXCR, run by TCRdb on the 5' RACE reads, gives a single entry per CDR3 protein. The table lists about 750,000 distinct CDR3 sequences, 50% to 65% of them singletons. This clonotype originated in a man older than 75 in good health. The source material was blood.

The CDR3 reads CASSPHLLNEKLFF. CDR3 coding DNA: TGTGCCAGCAGTCCGCACCTCCTTAATGAAAAACTGTTTTTT. The chain is built from TRBV2 and TRBJ1-4; no clear D gene. V lost 5 bases, J lost 4 bases, and 11 bases lay in between. This CDR3 region has 14 residues. The germline gives CDR1 SNHLY, CDR2 FYNNEI.